Presented here are 31 T cell receptor beta chains from one specimen sequenced in a study of vaccination and CD4 T cells after COVID-19. As for treatment: roughly 10-day PBMC culture with coronavirus spike peptide pools or control peptides (ViraFEST assay). CD4+ T cells that came from the unexposed donor were collected before the COVID-19 pandemic (2011-2018). CD4+ T cells that had been cultured provided DNA sequenced with the Oncomine TCR Beta short-read assay. It was cultured CD4+ T cells from which genomic DNA was extracted. TCRdb reanalysed the PCR reads using MiXCR and keeps one entry per CDR3 protein. The sample carries some 10,000 distinct CDR3 sequences, 34% recorded once. The antigens for these receptors are not known. The sequenced material came from CD4+ T cells from blood, cultured in vitro. The receptors derive from a human donor in good health.

This clonotype was picked up a small number of times. The V call is TRBV24-1, the J call TRBJ2-3, with D maybe TRBD2 (6 bases). This CDR3 is 16 amino acids long. V lost 7 bases and J 2 bases, leaving 18 bases between the germline ends. The germline gives CDR1 KGHDR, CDR2 SFDVKD. The CDR3 is CATSGGSGSPTDTQYF. DNA for the CDR3: TGTGCCACCAGCGGGGGTAGCGGAAGCCCCACAGATACGCAGTATTTT.

This clonotype appeared a few times. This rearrangement joins TRBV5-8 to TRBJ2-7, with D unclear. Trimming cost V 2 bases and J 6 bases, with 0 bases left between them. The V gene's germline CDR1 is SGHTS and CDR2 YDEGEE. This CDR3 contains 9 residues. This CDR3 reads CASSFEQYF. In nucleotides, the CDR3 is TGTGCCAGCAGCTTCGAGCAGTACTTC. Together with reference TRBV5-8 and TRBJ2-7, the CDR3 gives the full variable domain: EAGVTQSPTHLIKTRGQQATLRCSPISGHTSVYWYQQALGLGLQFLLWYDEGEERNRGNFPPRFSGRQFPNYSSELNVNALELEDSALYLCASSFEQYFGPGTRLTVT.

The J gene is TRBJ1-4, the V gene TRBV15; possibly TRBD1 for D (6 bases). CDR3 length equals 15 residues. Germline V gene lookup returns CDR1 LNHNV and CDR2 YYDKDF (reference sequence). The V end lost 4 bases, the J end lost 0 bases, and 9 bases lay between the germline ends. In nucleotides, the CDR3 is TGTGCCACCAGCATGAGGGGGGCAACTAATGAAAAACTGTTTTTT. Translating gives CATSMRGATNEKLFF.

This clonotype came up a few times. The V and J genes are TRBV6-2 or TRBV6-3 and TRBJ2-1; 8 bases align to TRBD2. The CDR3 contains 17 residues. CDR1 is MNHEY, CDR2 SVGEGT, per germline. The ends lost 0 bases at V and 6 bases at J; junction bases unmatched: 10. The CDR3 nucleotides are TGTGCCAGCAGTTACTCGAGAGGGGTAGCGGGACTCAATGAGCAGTTCTTC. Translating gives CASSYSRGVAGLNEQFF.

The chain links TRBV20-1 to TRBJ1-1; D possibly corresponds to TRBD1 (5 bases). V lost 5 bases to trimming and J lost 5 bases, with 9 bases between them. The CDR3 loop spans 11 amino acids. Looked up from germline, CDR1 is DFQATT and CDR2 is SNEGSKA (reference sequence). The CDR3 sequence: CSAAGQTEAFF. Here the CDR3 DNA reads TGCAGTGCTGCGGGGCAGACTGAAGCTTTCTTT.

V is TRBV6-1 and J is TRBJ2-7; 7 bases agree with TRBD1. Trimming took 5 bases from V and 2 from J; bases not matched to a gene: 12. CDR3 length: 16 residues. Germline V gene lookup returns CDR1 MNHNS and CDR2 SASEGT. The CDR3, as DNA: TGTGCCAGCAGTCCCCGACAGGGCCCTCGCCCCTACGAGCAGTACTTC. The encoded protein is CASSPRQGPRPYEQYF.

This clonotype has just a few counts. The V gene is TRBV7-2, the J gene TRBJ2-7; D remains unclear. This CDR3 spans 13 amino acids. Looked up from germline, CDR1 is SGHTA and CDR2 is FQGNSA. V was cut by 5 bases and J by 4 bases, with 12 bases left in between. The CDR3 loop is CASSPGRNYEQYF. The CDR3 nucleotides read TGTGCCAGCAGCCCTGGACGAAATTACGAGCAGTACTTC.

The V gene is TRBV7-2, the J gene TRBJ2-4; 9 bases map to TRBD2. Germline V gene sequence: CDR1 SGHTA, CDR2 FQGNSA. This CDR3 is 16 amino acids long. J was trimmed by 5 bases and V by 4 bases; bases with no gene match: 9. The CDR3 reads CASSSVAGAGQNIQYF. In DNA form, the CDR3 reads TGTGCCAGCAGCTCCGTAGCGGGAGCGGGCCAAAACATTCAGTACTTC.

V gene TRBV6-2 or TRBV6-3 combines with J gene TRBJ2-1; 13 bases are shared with TRBD2. Germline V gene sequence: CDR1 MNHEY, CDR2 SVGEGT. J was trimmed by 8 bases and V by 6 bases; bases with no gene match: 10. This CDR3 has 16 residues. CDR3 sequence reads: CASSYETSGRLHEQFF. CDR3 nucleotide sequence: TGTGCCAGCAGCTACGAGACTAGCGGGAGGTTACATGAGCAGTTCTTC.

This clonotype was seen a few times. The chain recombines TRBV20-1 with TRBJ2-1; the match to TRBD2 covers 14 bases. Looked up from germline, CDR1 is DFQATT and CDR2 is SNEGSKA (reference sequence). V dropped 6 bases and J dropped 9; count of bases not matched to a gene: 10. The CDR3 contains 15 residues. The chain's CDR3 is CSAPRTSGRLGEQFF. CDR3 coding DNA: TGCAGTGCCCCAAGGACTAGCGGGAGGCTGGGTGAGCAGTTCTTC.

This clonotype showed up just once. The rearrangement uses TRBV9 and TRBJ2-7, with unresolved D. V was cut by 0 bases and J by 2 bases, with 9 bases left in between. Germline CDR1 is SGDLS and CDR2 is YYNGEE. The CDR3 is made up of 14 amino acids. CDR3 residues: CASSVGILPYEQYF. In nucleotides, the CDR3 is TGTGCCAGCAGCGTAGGCATTCTCCCCTACGAGCAGTACTTC.

This clonotype was seen a handful of times. This rearrangement joins TRBV28 to TRBJ1-6, with 9 bases lining up with TRBD1. CDR1 MDHEN and CDR2 SYDVKM come from the germline V gene. Trimming cost V 6 bases and J 10 bases; bases outside gene matches: 4. The CDR3 has 13 amino acids. The chain's CDR3 is CASRRQGESPLHF. The DNA of the CDR3 is TGTGCCAGCAGAAGACAGGGGGAGTCACCCCTCCACTTT.

The rearrangement joins TRBV6-2 or TRBV6-3 to TRBJ1-2; D is unresolved. Trimming cost V 0 bases and J 6 bases, with 11 bases left between them. From germline, CDR1 is MNHEY and CDR2 SVGEGT. The CDR3 consists of 14 residues. CDR3 amino acids: CASSYSSQSNGYTF. DNA for the CDR3: TGTGCCAGCAGTTACTCAAGTCAGAGCAATGGCTACACCTTC.

The chain uses TRBV7-2 and TRBJ2-4, with D hard to call. Germline V gene sequence: CDR1 SGHTA, CDR2 FQGNSA. This CDR3 has 14 amino acids. V gave up 5 bases and J gave up 0 bases, with 8 bases separating them. Here the CDR3 DNA reads TGTGCCAGCAGCCCCCTACTAGCCAAAAACATTCAGTACTTC. Translating it yields CASSPLLAKNIQYF. Drawing the rest from reference TRBV7-2 and TRBJ2-4, the complete variable domain is GAGVSQSPSNKVTEKGKDVELRCDPISGHTALYWYRQSLGQGLEFLIYFQGNSAPDKSGLPSDRFSAERTGGSVSTLTIQRTQQEDSAVYLCASSPLLAKNIQYFGAGTRLSVL.

The V call is TRBV10-3, the J call TRBJ2-5, with D uncertain. Per germline, CDR1 ENHRY and CDR2 SYGVKD. The CDR3 runs to 12 residues. Trimming took 0 bases from V and 3 from J, leaving 2 bases between them. The CDR3 reads CAISESEETQYF. CDR3 nucleotide sequence: TGTGCCATCAGTGAGTCGGAAGAGACCCAGTACTTC.

The V call is TRBV20-1, the J call TRBJ1-3, with a weak D call TRBD1 (5 bases). This CDR3 contains 15 residues. Trimming pared 3 bases from V and 0 bases from J, leaving 12 bases between. Germline CDR1 is DFQATT and CDR2 is SNEGSKA (reference sequence). The CDR3 spells CSARGRLRSGNTIYF. In nucleotides, the CDR3 is TGCAGTGCTAGGGGACGGCTCCGCTCTGGAAACACCATATATTTT.

This clonotype has only a few counts. The CDR3: CASSDEGAGQPQHF. CDR3 nucleotides: TGTGCCAGCAGTGATGAGGGGGCCGGTCAGCCCCAGCATTTT. This chain joins TRBV2 and TRBJ1-5; 7 positions match TRBD1. Germline V lookup: CDR1 SNHLY, CDR2 FYNNEI. V gave up 3 bases and J gave up 6 bases; unmatched junction bases: 5. This CDR3 has 14 residues.

Within the sample, this clonotype is medium-sized (0.01 to 0.1%). The chain uses TRBV20-1 and TRBJ2-4; D is undetermined. The CDR3 length is 14 residues. V shed 0 bases and J shed 5 bases, with 11 bases lying between them. Germline CDR1 DFQATT, CDR2 SNEGSKA (reference sequence). CDR3 region: CSARDPYSENIQYF. The CDR3 DNA reads TGCAGTGCTAGAGATCCATACAGTGAAAACATTCAGTACTTC.

The rearrangement links TRBV20-1 to TRBJ2-1, with 13 bases matching TRBD2. J gave up 5 bases and V 3 bases, and 7 bases lay outside the gene matches. This CDR3 is 16 amino acids long. CDR1 and CDR2 from the germline V gene are DFQATT and SNEGSKA (reference sequence). CDR3 in amino acids: CSASLGLAGVDNEQFF. The CDR3 coding sequence is TGCAGTGCTAGCCTCGGACTAGCGGGAGTCGACAATGAGCAGTTCTTC.

The chain carries TRBV20-1 and TRBJ2-3; D uncertain. CDR1 is DFQATT and CDR2 is SNEGSKA in the germline V gene (reference sequence). V dropped 3 bases and J dropped 3 bases, with 7 bases sitting between them. The CDR3 is made up of 12 amino acids. This CDR3 reads CSARGLTDTQYF. Written as DNA, the CDR3 is TGCAGTGCTAGGGGGTTGACAGATACGCAGTATTTT.

The chain joins TRBV6-1 to TRBJ2-7, with 11 nucleotides matching TRBD2. The junction had 10 bases not matched to a gene; V was cut back by 2 bases and J by 1 base. In germline, CDR1 is MNHNS, CDR2 SASEGT. This CDR3 contains 18 residues. CDR3: CASSESPGLAALSYEQYF. In DNA form, the CDR3 reads TGTGCCAGCAGTGAATCCCCGGGACTAGCGGCGTTGTCCTACGAGCAGTACTTC.

This clonotype appeared a few times. The J gene is TRBJ1-1, the V gene TRBV28; perhaps TRBD1 as D (5 bases). Germline CDR1 is MDHEN and CDR2 is SYDVKM. V was cut by 7 bases and J by 0 bases, with 9 bases left in between. The CDR3 is 13 residues long. The CDR3 DNA reads TGTGCCAGCATGGACAATCTGAACACTGAAGCTTTCTTT. It yields the protein CASMDNLNTEAFF. The full variable domain, its missing parts supplied by reference TRBV28 and TRBJ1-1, is DVKVTQSSRYLVKRTGEKVFLECVQDMDHENMFWYRQDPGLGLRLIYFSYDVKMKEKGDIPEGYSVSREKKERFSLILESASTNQTSMYLCASMDNLNTEAFFGQGTRLTVV.

This rearrangement joins TRBV2 to TRBJ2-3; D may match TRBD1 or TRBD2 (5 bases each). CDR3 length equals 14 residues. Trimming removed 4 bases at V and 2 bases at J, with 10 bases between. Germline V CDR1 and CDR2: SNHLY, FYNNEI. The CDR3 sequence is CASSAGTYTDTQYF. In DNA form, the CDR3 reads TGTGCCAGCAGTGCGGGGACCTACACAGATACGCAGTATTTT.

The chain employs TRBV28 and TRBJ1-3, with D unresolved. The CDR3 loop spans 14 amino acids. CDR1 and CDR2 (germline): MDHEN, SYDVKM. Trimming took 3 bases from V and 2 from J, leaving 8 bases between them. The CDR3 nucleotides read TGTGCCAGCAGTTTCGTGGGAGCTGGAAACACCATATATTTT. Encoded protein: CASSFVGAGNTIYF.

The CDR3 DNA follows: TGCAGTGCTAGAGATAGGCTAGCGGCCTACAATGAGCAGTTCTTC. It yields the protein CSARDRLAAYNEQFF. The chain combines TRBV20-1 with TRBJ2-1; TRBD2 matches at 7 bases. CDR3 size: 15 residues. The J segment lost 2 bases and the V segment lost 0 bases, leaving 4 bases of the junction unmatched. Per the germline V gene, CDR1 is DFQATT and CDR2 is SNEGSKA (reference sequence).

The chain is built from TRBV24-1 and TRBJ2-3; perhaps D is TRBD1 or TRBD2 (7 bases each). The germline V and J ends were trimmed by 4 bases and 2 bases, with 12 bases remaining between them. This CDR3 has 15 residues. Germline CDR1 reads KGHDR; CDR2 reads SFDVKD. The DNA of the CDR3 is TGTGCCACCAGTGAAGCGGGACAGAACACAGATACGCAGTATTTT. Its translation is CATSEAGQNTDTQYF.

This clonotype was seen a single time. This chain connects TRBV19 to TRBJ2-7; 10 nucleotides line up with TRBD2. Germline V lookup: CDR1 LNHDA, CDR2 SQIVND (reference sequence). CDR3 length equals 14 residues. Losses at the gene ends were 5 bases for V and 5 bases for J; bases not matched to a gene: 6. CDR3 in amino acids: CASSFASGRDEQYF. Written as DNA, the CDR3 is TGTGCCAGTAGTTTTGCTAGCGGGAGAGACGAGCAGTACTTC.

This clonotype is medium-sized by share. The CDR3 protein is CASSELKDTLQETQYF. CDR3 nucleotides: TGTGCCAGCAGTGAGCTCAAGGATACATTACAAGAGACCCAGTACTTC. The chain joins TRBV25-1 to TRBJ2-5, with unresolved D. CDR3 length equals 16 residues. CDR1 is MGHDK and CDR2 is SYGVNS in the germline V gene. V was shortened by 3 bases and J by 2 bases, with 16 bases between the two germline ends.

The chain employs TRBV29-1 and TRBJ2-5, with TRBD1 identical over 11 bases. The ends lost 1 base at V and 5 bases at J; junction bases unmatched: 3. The CDR3 is 14 residues long. CDR1 is SQVTM and CDR2 is ANQGSEA in the germline V gene. CDR3 sequence: CSVEVGTGGETQYF. In DNA form, the CDR3 reads TGCAGCGTTGAAGTAGGGACAGGGGGGGAGACCCAGTACTTC.

This clonotype was observed a few times. The chain uses TRBV27 and TRBJ1-2, with 7 bases that match TRBD1. CDR1 and CDR2 from the germline V gene are MNHEY and SMNVEV (reference sequence). V shed 5 bases and J 3 bases; nucleotides not matched to a gene: 12. The CDR3 length is 16 residues. CDR3 sequence reads: CASSPWQGVHDYGYTF. As DNA, the CDR3 is TGTGCCAGCAGTCCATGGCAGGGGGTTCATGACTATGGCTACACCTTC.

This clonotype showed up just once. V and J are TRBV5-1 and TRBJ2-2; unclear D gene. Trimming removed 0 bases from V and 0 bases from J, with 9 bases in between. Germline CDR1 is SGHRS and CDR2 is YFSETQ. The CDR3 sequence is 16 residues long. The CDR3 coding sequence is TGCGCCAGCAGCTTGGTGGCCGGGCCGAACACCGGGGAGCTGTTTTTT. Protein product: CASSLVAGPNTGELFF.